These 4 T cell receptor beta chains were all obtained from the same sample, sequenced in a study of blood T cell repertoires in COVID-19. Sequencing used immunoSEQ multiplex PCR; TCRdb keeps in-frame clones, though not all of them. The sample consists of some 160,000 clones, over 70% of them appearing once. The sample was peripheral blood. The receptors derive from a woman aged 70-85 years who had recovered from COVID-19.

This chain connects TRBV2 to TRBJ1-1; D is uncertain. The V and J ends lost 0 bases and 4 bases respectively, with 12 bases between them. The germline gives CDR1 SNHLY, CDR2 FYNNEI. CDR3 length: 15 amino acids. CDR3 DNA sequence: TGTGCCAGCAGTGAAGCGGAGGCCTTTCGCACTGAAGCTTTCTTT. Its translation is CASSEAEAFRTEAFF.

The genes are TRBV5-5 and TRBJ1-4; D is unclear. The germline V gene encodes CDR1 SGHKS and CDR2 YYEKEE (reference sequence). Deletions cut 1 base from V and 3 bases from J, with 7 bases between. This CDR3 has 14 residues. This chain's CDR3 is CASSLSVPNEKLFF. The DNA for the CDR3 is TGTGCCAGCAGCTTGTCGGTCCCTAATGAAAAACTGTTTTTT.

J is TRBJ2-5 and V is TRBV3-1 (or the pseudogene TRBV3-2); 11 nucleotides line up with TRBD2. CDR1 is LGHDT, CDR2 YNNKEL, per germline (reference sequence). This CDR3 spans 15 amino acids. V dropped 1 base and J dropped 6; count of bases not matched to a gene: 4. The CDR3 coding sequence is TGTGCCAGCAGCCAAGGACTAGCGGGGAGGCAGACCCAGTACTTC. Residues: CASSQGLAGRQTQYF.

Only one count was recorded for this clone. This chain uses TRBV7-2 with TRBJ2-5; D uncertain. Germline CDR1 reads SGHTA; CDR2 reads FQGNSA. There are 13 residues in the CDR3. The ends were cut back, 3 bases at V and 2 bases at J, with 7 bases in the middle. The CDR3 DNA follows: TGTGCCAGCAGCTTCTCCCGGCAAGAGACCCAGTACTTC. It codes for CASSFSRQETQYF.